A single sample is the source of the 29 T cell receptor beta chains below, sequenced in a study of cytomegalovirus exposure and HLA in healthy donors. PCR was performed using 60 Vbeta and 13 Jbeta primers. Clones were read by immunoSEQ multiplex PCR, and TCRdb kept only the in-frame ones, dropping some. Here the sample spans 180,000 or so clones, around 88% being singletons. Sample: PBMCs. The source is a woman in her 30s in good health and CMV-seronegative.

The chain employs TRBV18 and TRBJ2-2, with TRBD1 as a possible D gene (6 bases). Germline values: CDR1 KGHSH, CDR2 LQKENI. V lost 6 bases, J lost 1 base, and 12 bases lay in between. This CDR3 has 15 amino acids. This CDR3 is CASSKATGNTGELFF. The CDR3 DNA reads TGTGCCAGCTCGAAGGCGACAGGGAACACCGGGGAGCTGTTTTTT.

The rearrangement joins TRBV7-8 to TRBJ2-1; 10 bases are shared with TRBD2. CDR3 length: 16 amino acids. CDR1 SGHVS and CDR2 FQNEAQ come from the germline V gene. Trimming cost V 4 bases and J 0 bases; bases outside gene matches: 3. In nucleotides, the CDR3 is TGTGCCAGCAGCTCTCTAGCGGGGGCCTCCTACAATGAGCAGTTCTTC. It translates to CASSSLAGASYNEQFF. The variable domain in full, completed from reference TRBV7-8 and TRBJ2-1, reads GAGVSQSPRYKVAKRGQDVALRCDPISGHVSLFWYQQALGQGPEFLTYFQNEAQLDKSGLPSDRFFAERPEGSVSTLKIQRTQQEDSAVYLCASSSLAGASYNEQFFGPGTRLTVL.

This chain uses TRBV5-1 with TRBJ2-1; D might be TRBD2 (5 bases). CDR3 length: 14 residues. Germline CDR1 reads SGHRS; CDR2 reads YFSETQ. Trimming took 0 bases from V and 6 from J, leaving 10 bases between them. CDR3 nucleotide sequence: TGCGCCAGCAGCTTGGATGGGAGCCTCAATGAGCAGTTCTTC. This sequence encodes CASSLDGSLNEQFF.

The chain uses TRBV7-2 and TRBJ1-2; no definite D call. CDR3 length: 13 amino acids. Germline V gives CDR1 SGHTA, CDR2 FQGNSA. V lost 5 bases and J 8 bases, leaving 15 bases between the germline ends. DNA of the CDR3: TGTGCCAGCAGCCCAAGGCAGGCGTGGGGCTACACCTTC. Translation gives CASSPRQAWGYTF.

The chain joins TRBV15 to TRBJ1-6; possible D gene TRBD1, 5 bases. This CDR3 is 18 amino acids long. Trimming left V 1 base short and J 4 bases short, with 17 bases between. The germline gives CDR1 LNHNV, CDR2 YYDKDF (reference sequence). CDR3 sequence reads: CATSRGLSGAVYNSPLHF. CDR3 coding DNA: TGTGCCACCAGCAGAGGTCTTTCTGGGGCCGTATATAATTCACCCCTCCACTTT.

The genes are TRBV7-5 and TRBJ2-5; the listed D gene, TRBD2, was not tested against the DNA. TRBV7-5 is marked as a pseudogene. CDR3 length: 14 residues. CDR3 in amino acids: CARSFGELQETQYF. In DNA form, the CDR3 reads TGTGCCAGAAGCTTCGGGGAGCTACAAGAGACCCAGTACTTC.

This chain connects TRBV5-5 to TRBJ2-3; 12 positions agree with TRBD2. This CDR3 region has 17 residues. The V and J ends lost 0 bases and 2 bases, in that order; junction bases with no gene match: 4. CDR1 is SGHKS and CDR2 is YYEKEE in the germline V gene (reference sequence). CDR3 DNA: TGTGCCAGCAGCTTGGTGACTAGCGGGGGAGTCACAGATACGCAGTATTTT. Protein product: CASSLVTSGGVTDTQYF.

The chain uses TRBV2 and TRBJ1-5, with 7 bases that match TRBD1. CDR3 length: 15 amino acids. V dropped 6 bases and J dropped 2; count of bases not matched to a gene: 7. Germline V CDR1 and CDR2: SNHLY, FYNNEI. CDR3 amino acids: CASRAGGVGNQPQHF. DNA of the CDR3: TGTGCCAGCAGGGCAGGGGGAGTTGGCAATCAGCCCCAGCATTTT. The whole variable domain, remainder taken from reference TRBV2 and TRBJ1-5, is EPEVTQTPSHQVTQMGQEVILRCVPISNHLYFYWYRQILGQKVEFLVSFYNNEISEKSEIFDDQFSVERPDGSNFTLKIRSTKLEDSAMYFCASRAGGVGNQPQHFGDGTRLSIL.

The rearrangement uses TRBV19 and TRBJ1-5, with 10 bases fitting TRBD1. The ends lost 6 bases at V and 1 base at J; junction bases unmatched: 9. In germline, CDR1 is LNHDA, CDR2 SQIVND (reference sequence). The CDR3 has 17 amino acids. CDR3 sequence (DNA): TGTGCCAGTAGCCGGAGACAGGGGGCGAGGAGCAATCAGCCCCAGCATTTT. It encodes CASSRRQGARSNQPQHF.

The chain has TRBV7-9 and TRBJ2-7; 8 bases are shared with TRBD1. Losses at the gene ends were 8 bases for V and 2 bases for J; bases not matched to a gene: 11. The germline V gene has CDR1 SEHNR and CDR2 FQNEAQ (reference sequence). The CDR3 totals 15 residues. The chain's CDR3 is CASSRAGQGTYEQYF. The CDR3 bases are TGTGCCAGCTCACGGGCAGGACAGGGCACCTACGAGCAGTACTTC. Looking up the rest from reference TRBV7-9 and TRBJ2-7 gives the full variable domain: DTGVSQNPRHKITKRGQNVTFRCDPISEHNRLYWYRQTLGQGPEFLTYFQNEAQLEKSRLLSDRFSAERPKGSFSTLEIQRTEQGDSAMYLCASSRAGQGTYEQYFGPGTRLTVT.

This chain joins TRBV19 and TRBJ2-7, with 7 bases lining up with TRBD1. The CDR3 consists of 15 residues. Germline CDR1 and CDR2: LNHDA and SQIVND (reference sequence). V shed 3 bases, J shed 0 bases, and the junction held 5 bases outside the gene matches. This chain's CDR3 is CASSMWTGDSYEQYF. CDR3 nucleotides: TGTGCCAGTAGTATGTGGACAGGAGACTCCTACGAGCAGTACTTC.

This chain links TRBV6-5 with TRBJ2-1, with 12 nucleotides matching TRBD2. The CDR3 is made up of 14 amino acids. Germline trimming cut 2 bases from V and 15 bases from J; bases unmatched to any gene: 8. The germline gives CDR1 MNHEY, CDR2 SVGAGI. The CDR3 reads CASSYTPTSGRLFF. CDR3 nucleotides: TGTGCCAGCAGTTACACCCCCACTAGCGGGAGGCTGTTCTTC.

The V gene is TRBV7-3, the J gene TRBJ2-1; TRBD2 might be the D (7 bases). Germline V gives CDR1 SGHTA, CDR2 FQGTGA. This CDR3 contains 12 residues. Trimming took off 5 bases at V and 12 bases at J, with 14 bases between the two ends. The CDR3 spells CASSVPGGRQFF. The CDR3 nucleotides read TGTGCCAGCAGCGTACCCGGGGGGCGGCAGTTCTTC.

This clone showed up just once. Written as DNA, the CDR3 is TGTGCCAGCAGTTTGCCCGAAGCTTACACAGATACGCAGTATTTT. As protein: CASSLPEAYTDTQYF. The gene calls are TRBV28 and TRBJ2-3; D unclear. Germline V CDR1 and CDR2: MDHEN, SYDVKM. This CDR3 region has 15 residues. Trimming took 3 bases from V and 2 from J, leaving 12 bases between them. Full variable domain (rest looked up from reference TRBV28 and TRBJ2-3): DVKVTQSSRYLVKRTGEKVFLECVQDMDHENMFWYRQDPGLGLRLIYFSYDVKMKEKGDIPEGYSVSREKKERFSLILESASTNQTSMYLCASSLPEAYTDTQYFGPGTRLTVL.

V is TRBV7-3 and J is TRBJ2-1, with D maybe TRBD1 (5 bases). CDR3 length: 13 amino acids. The V end was cut by 5 bases, the J end by 5 bases, with 10 bases between. The germline V gene has CDR1 SGHTA and CDR2 FQGTGA. The CDR3 sequence is CASSPQGNNEQFF. CDR3 sequence (DNA): TGTGCCAGCAGCCCTCAGGGTAACAATGAGCAGTTCTTC.

This clone has a handful of counts. For the CDR3, the DNA is TGTGCCAGCAATTCACTAGCGGGACCCTACAATGAGCAGTTCTTC. Translated, it gives CASNSLAGPYNEQFF. V gene TRBV6-5 combines with J gene TRBJ2-1; TRBD2 matches 10 bases. Germline V lookup: CDR1 MNHEY, CDR2 SVGAGI. CDR3 length: 15 residues. The junction had 5 bases not matched to a gene; V was cut back by 7 bases and J by 2 bases.

V is TRBV4-2 and J is TRBJ2-7; TRBD1 aligns across 7 bases. The CDR3 runs to 15 residues. CDR1 and CDR2 (germline): LGHNA, YNFKEQ. The ends lost 4 bases at V and 3 bases at J; junction bases unmatched: 9. CDR3 sequence (DNA): TGTGCCAGCAGCCGCCAGGGGGAGTTGGGCTACGAGCAGTACTTC. Protein: CASSRQGELGYEQYF.

The chain's CDR3 is CASSPLAGIRSYNEQFF. The CDR3 DNA reads TGTGCCAGCAGCCCACTAGCGGGAATCCGCTCCTACAATGAGCAGTTCTTC. The genes are TRBV14 and TRBJ2-1; 10 nucleotides match TRBD2. This CDR3 spans 17 amino acids. The junction had 6 bases not matched to a gene; V was cut back by 4 bases and J by 0 bases. From germline, CDR1 is SGHDN and CDR2 FVKESK.

This clone was seen only once. The chain joins TRBV6-1 to TRBJ1-1, with TRBD1 matching 12 bases. This CDR3 contains 15 residues. Germline values: CDR1 MNHNS, CDR2 SASEGT. The ends lost 4 bases at V and 11 bases at J; junction bases unmatched: 11. CDR3 sequence (DNA): TGTGCCAGCAGTGCCCGGGACAGGGGGCTGCCATCGGCTTTCTTT. It translates to CASSARDRGLPSAFF.

The rearrangement links TRBV7-3 to TRBJ2-5, with TRBD1 identical over 9 bases. This CDR3 is 17 amino acids long. CDR1 SGHTA and CDR2 FQGTGA come from the germline V gene. Trimming took 5 bases from V and 1 from J; bases not matched to a gene: 11. CDR3 nucleotides: TGTGCCAGCAGCCCGGGACAGGGCGCAGGACTCCAAGAGACCCAGTACTTC. This gives the protein CASSPGQGAGLQETQYF.

The table lists this clone with a few counts. The J gene is TRBJ1-1, the V gene TRBV2; D remains ambiguous. The V and J ends lost 0 bases and 5 bases respectively, with 10 bases between them. This CDR3 is built from 14 residues. The germline V gene encodes CDR1 SNHLY and CDR2 FYNNEI. The DNA for the CDR3 is TGTGCCAGCAGTGAAGCGGTGTTCGGGACTGAAGCTTTCTTT. As protein: CASSEAVFGTEAFF.

This chain joins TRBV11-2 and TRBJ2-7, with 8 bases that match TRBD2. This CDR3 contains 15 residues. V lost 0 bases, J lost 6 bases, and 7 bases stayed unmatched. Germline V gene sequence: CDR1 SGHAT, CDR2 FQNNGV. The CDR3 loop reads CASSLDSGAWGEQYF. The CDR3 DNA follows: TGTGCCAGCAGCTTAGATAGCGGGGCCTGGGGCGAGCAGTACTTC.

The chain joins TRBV19 to TRBJ1-2; a weak D match, TRBD1 (5 bases). Trimming removed 1 base from V and 7 bases from J, with 16 bases in between. The CDR3 sequence is 15 residues long. Per the germline V gene, CDR1 is LNHDA and CDR2 is SQIVND (reference sequence). The CDR3 nucleotides are TGTGCCAGTAGTATAGGTCCAGGGTGGGACTCTGGCTACACCTTC. It codes for CASSIGPGWDSGYTF.

Comments on this clone: Other nucleotide sequences in the sample specify the same CDR3. V is TRBV19 and J is TRBJ2-3, with D perhaps matching TRBD2 (6 bases). The CDR3 loop spans 13 amino acids. CDR1 LNHDA and CDR2 SQIVND come from the germline V gene (reference sequence). Deletions cut 3 bases from V and 4 bases from J, with 8 bases between. CDR3 in DNA: TGTGCCAGTAGTATTAGCGGATCAGATACGCAGTATTTT. This encodes CASSISGSDTQYF.

V is TRBV28 and J is TRBJ1-1, with 11 nucleotides matching TRBD1. CDR1 is MDHEN and CDR2 is SYDVKM in the germline V gene. This CDR3 comprises 15 residues. V gave up 2 bases and J gave up 5 bases; unmatched junction bases: 4. The CDR3 here is CASSLPGQGGTEAFF. Written as DNA, the CDR3 is TGTGCCAGCAGTTTACCGGGACAGGGGGGGACTGAAGCTTTCTTT.

CDR3: CAISSGLAGNTQYF. The CDR3 region has the DNA TGTGCCATCAGCTCGGGACTAGCGGGGAATACGCAGTATTTT. This chain links TRBV10-3 with TRBJ2-3; TRBD2 matches 13 bases. Germline CDR1 reads ENHRY; CDR2 reads SYGVKD. The CDR3 has 14 residues. The V and J ends lost 6 bases and 7 bases, in that order; junction bases with no gene match: 4.

This sequence joins TRBV5-1 and TRBJ1-1, with no clear D. Germline V gene lookup returns CDR1 SGHRS and CDR2 YFSETQ. V dropped 4 bases and J dropped 1 base, with 14 bases sitting between them. The CDR3 totals 15 residues. CDR3 sequence: CASSPILSGNTEAFF. CDR3 nucleotides: TGCGCCAGCAGCCCTATACTTAGCGGGAACACTGAAGCTTTCTTT.

The chain employs TRBV20-1 and TRBJ2-1; 7 bases are a match to TRBD2. The CDR3 length is 11 residues. The J segment lost 14 bases and the V segment lost 2 bases, leaving 6 bases of the junction unmatched. Germline V gives CDR1 DFQATT, CDR2 SNEGSKA (reference sequence). Here the CDR3 reads CSARWGGSKFF. The CDR3 coding sequence is TGCAGTGCTAGATGGGGGGGGTCCAAGTTCTTC.

This rearrangement joins TRBV4-1 to TRBJ1-5; D remains ambiguous. Trimming pared 1 base from V and 0 bases from J, leaving 7 bases between. The CDR3 covers 15 residues. Germline V gene lookup returns CDR1 MGHRA and CDR2 YSYEKL. This CDR3 reads CASSQVATSNQPQHF. The CDR3 DNA follows: TGCGCCAGCAGCCAAGTAGCAACTAGCAATCAGCCCCAGCATTTT.